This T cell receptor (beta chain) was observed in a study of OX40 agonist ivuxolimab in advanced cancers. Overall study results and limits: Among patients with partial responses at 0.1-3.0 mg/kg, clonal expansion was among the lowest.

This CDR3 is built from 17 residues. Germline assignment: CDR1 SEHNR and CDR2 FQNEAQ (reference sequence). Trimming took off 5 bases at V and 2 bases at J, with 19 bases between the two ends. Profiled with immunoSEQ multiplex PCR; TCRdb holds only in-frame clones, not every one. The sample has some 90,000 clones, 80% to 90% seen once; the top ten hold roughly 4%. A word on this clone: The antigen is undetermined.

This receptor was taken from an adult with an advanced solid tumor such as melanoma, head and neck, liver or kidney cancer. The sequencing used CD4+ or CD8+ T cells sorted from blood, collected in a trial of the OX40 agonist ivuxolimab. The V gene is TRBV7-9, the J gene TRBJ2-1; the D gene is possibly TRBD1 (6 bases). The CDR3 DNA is TGTGCCAGCAGCCCCAGAGGCGCCAGGGGAACCTACAATGAGCAGTTCTTC. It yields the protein CASSPRGARGTYNEQFF. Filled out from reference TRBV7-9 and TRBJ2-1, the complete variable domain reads DTGVSQNPRHKITKRGQNVTFRCDPISEHNRLYWYRQTLGQGPEFLTYFQNEAQLEKSRLLSDRFSAERPKGSFSTLEIQRTEQGDSAMYLCASSPRGARGTYNEQFFGPGTRLTVL.